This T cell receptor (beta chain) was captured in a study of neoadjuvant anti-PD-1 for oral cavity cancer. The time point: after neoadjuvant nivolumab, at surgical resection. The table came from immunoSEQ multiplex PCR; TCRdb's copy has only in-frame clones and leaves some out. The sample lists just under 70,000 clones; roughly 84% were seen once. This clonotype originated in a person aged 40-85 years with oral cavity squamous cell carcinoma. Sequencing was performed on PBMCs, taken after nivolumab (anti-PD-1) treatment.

The CDR3 region has the DNA TGTGCCAGCAGCTTAAAGTCGGGCGGGACCGTTTACGAGCAGTACTTC. Its translation is CASSLKSGGTVYEQYF. The chain joins TRBV7-8 to TRBJ2-7; perhaps TRBD2 as D (6 bases). Trimming pared 2 bases from V and 4 bases from J, leaving 18 bases between. CDR3 length: 16 amino acids. Germline V CDR1 and CDR2: SGHVS, FQNEAQ.